This paragraph reports one T cell receptor beta chain. Its antigen remains unidentified. The junction and the germline gene differ at one end; a read error may be behind it. The germline V gene yields SGHRS for CDR1 and YFSETQ for CDR2. The CDR3 numbers 14 residues from cysteine through phenylalanine. Solely the CDR3 DNA is kept, with 42 bases framed from the first base. Tregs were isolated as CD4+CD25+CD127-/low cells. Tregs, naive and memory CD4+ T cells from tumor, blood and ipsilateral draining lymph nodes of a handful of breast cancer patients underwent full-length TCR alpha and beta sequencing. Tumor tissue, along with lymph nodes from ipsilateral axillary dissection, was perfused with PBS, minced, and then digested using collagenase I and hyaluronidase. Mononuclear cells from lymph nodes or about 55 ml of peripheral blood were isolated by Ficoll density gradient centrifugation. Sorted cell populations were confirmed by FACS to exceed 90% purity.

The data stem from a study (dated by TCRdb to about 2015). Background on the whole study: The study tested whether tumor-infiltrating Tregs in breast cancer are recruited from blood Tregs or converted in situ from other CD4+ T cell subsets. Study-level results and caveats: Validation in the larger cohort was restricted to a single TCR beta V-J rearrangement rather than whole repertoires. The TCR gene usage of tumor memory CD4+ T cells clustered together with blood and lymph node memory CD4+ cells and with lymph node naive CD4+ cells. The TCR alpha and beta sequences of tumor-infiltrating Tregs showed the greatest overlap with tumor naive CD4+ T cells, followed by blood naive CD4+ T cells.

Full-length TCR variable regions were amplified by 5' RACE PCR using constant-region reverse primers, and then by semi-nested PCR using Nested Universal Primer A. The ReliaPrep RNA Cell Miniprep System was used to extract total RNA, which was then reverse transcribed into 5'RACE-ready cDNA with the SMARTer RACE 5'/3' Kit. Multiplex adaptors were used to barcode the full-length TCR alpha and beta libraries, which were then sequenced on an Illumina MiSeq. The authors' analysis ran thus. For each of nine subset-tissue groups, sequencing data from the five patients were pooled, and the groups were compared by unsupervised clustering of TCR gene usage. Repertoire similarity was calculated with the Morisita-Horn index, weighting shared sequences by their contribution to each repertoire. TCRdb ran its own pipeline on the public reads, namely fastp trimming at Q25 and MiXCR clone calling, and kept in-frame beta chains. Merged by CDR3 protein, the rows form single entries marked with the most common genes and DNA. TCRdb's processing, not the authors', yielded these V and J calls. Recorded for this sample are about 43,000 distinct CDR3 sequences; about a fifth of them occurred a single time. The ten most abundant clones make up around 4.1% of the sample.

The V and J segments used are TRBV5-1 and TRBJ2-1, with no reliable assignment of the D segment. This receptor was obtained from a female donor with breast cancer. Material: Tregs sorted from a lymph node. For the CDR3, the sequence is CTSSFPSAHNEQFF. The DNA reads TGCACCAGCAGCTTCCCTAGTGCCCACAATGAGCAGTTCTTC.